Listed below are T cell receptor beta chains from one sample, sequenced in a study of control samples from healthy donors and cancer patients. Profiled with immunoSEQ multiplex PCR; TCRdb holds only in-frame clones, not every one. This sample has 130,000 or so clones; approximately 92% occur once, and the top ten carry about 2.2%. Input material: blood. The receptors originated from a woman aged 45 to 65 in good health. Each CDR3 is given with its conserved first and last residue. D genes are given only for firm matches. Clone size appears in some rows only: once, few, many, or a class for an expanded clone.

NA TRBJ2-7 TRBV30 NA TGTGCCTGGAGTGTACGTGGGCAGGGACACTCCTACGAGCAGTACTTC CAWSVRGQGHSYEQYF
NA TRBJ2-1 TRBV20-1 NA TGCAGTGCGGCTGACCTTCAGCAGTTCTTC CSAADLQQFF
NA TRBJ2-7 TRBV6-5 NA TGTGCCAGCAGACAGGAGAGGACCGACTACTACGAGCAGTACTTC CASRQERTDYYEQYF
once TRBJ2-7 TRBV6-5 TRBD1 TGTGCCAGCAGCCGCCGGGACAGCTACGAGCAGTACTTC CASSRRDSYEQYF
NA TRBJ2-7 TRBV3-1/TRBV3-2 NA TGTGCCAGCAGGGGCCCCTACGAGCAGTACTTC CASRGPYEQYF
NA TRBJ2-3 TRBV19 TRBD1 TGTGCCAGTAGTATAGGGACAGGAAATACAGATACGCAGTATTTT CASSIGTGNTDTQYF
NA TRBJ2-3 TRBV7-8 TRBD2 TGTGCCAGCAGCTTTCGAGCGGGGGGCAACACAGATACGCAGTATTTT CASSFRAGGNTDTQYF
NA TRBJ2-3 TRBV5-1 TRBD2 TGCGCCAGCAGCATAGCGGGGGAGAAACTCGGTACGCAGTATTTT CASSIAGEKLGTQYF
NA TRBJ2-3 TRBV14 TRBD1 TGTGCCAGCAGCCAAAGGGGGCCCGCAGATACGCAGTATTTT CASSQRGPADTQYF
NA TRBJ2-5 TRBV7-9 NA TGTGCCAGCAGCTTAGCCGGGGTCCAAGAGACCCAGTACTTC CASSLAGVQETQYF
NA TRBJ2-1 TRBV19 NA TGTGCCAGTAGTATAGATCCTAGTTTGACTGAGCAGTTCTTC CASSIDPSLTEQFF
NA TRBJ2-7 TRBV5-1 TRBD2 TGCGCCAGCAGCTTGACCTCGACTAGCGGGTACGAGCAGTACTTC CASSLTSTSGYEQYF
NA TRBJ1-3 TRBV6-1 NA TGTGCCAGCAGTGAAGCGATGGCTCCCTCTGGAAACACCATATATTTT CASSEAMAPSGNTIYF
NA TRBJ2-3 TRBV10-2 TRBD1 TGCGCCAGCCGGGACAGGGGGACAGATACGCAGTATTTT CASRDRGTDTQYF
once TRBJ1-4 TRBV19 NA TGTGCCAGTAACGATAAGACGGCGTTAAAACGACTGTTTTTT CASNDKTALKRLFF
NA TRBJ1-6 TRBV7-9 TRBD1 TGTGCCAGCAGCACCGGGACAGGGTCTTCACCCCTCCACTTT CASSTGTGSSPLHF
NA TRBJ1-1 TRBV27 NA TGTGCCAGCAGTTTAGAATGGAATAGGGCGACTGAAGCTTTCTTT CASSLEWNRATEAFF
NA TRBJ1-4 TRBV21-1 NA TGTGCCAGCGCGAGGGCAAAATCGGGAAAGGAAAAACTGTTTTTT CASARAKSGKEKLFF
NA TRBJ2-7 TRBV6-5 NA TGTGCCAGCAGTAGACAACCCACCTACGAGCAGTACTTC CASSRQPTYEQYF
NA TRBJ1-2 TRBV10-1 NA TGCGCCAGCAGTCTCAATCTCGGAGATGGCTACACCTTC CASSLNLGDGYTF
NA TRBJ1-2 TRBV6-5 TRBD1 TGTGCCAGCAGGACTCGAGGACAGGGGTATGGCTACACCTTC CASRTRGQGYGYTF
NA TRBJ2-7 TRBV13 TRBD1 TGTGCCAGCAGCTTTGGGACAGACTACGAGCAGTACTTC CASSFGTDYEQYF
NA TRBJ1-1 TRBV27 NA TGTGCCAGCAGTTTATTACCCAGCGGAATGAACACTGAAGCTTTCTTT CASSLLPSGMNTEAFF
NA TRBJ2-3 TRBV11-3 TRBD2 TGTGCCAGCAGCTTAGATCGGTTAGCGGGGGCTCAAAGCACAGATACGCAGTATTTT CASSLDRLAGAQSTDTQYF
NA TRBJ1-1 TRBV11-2 NA TGTGCCAGCCAACTTTTGCATACGGGGGTTAAGAACACTGAAGCTTTCTTT CASQLLHTGVKNTEAFF
NA TRBJ1-1 TRBV27 NA TGTGCCAGCAGTCTTTCAAGGGGAGTTCCGAACACTGAAGCTTTCTTT CASSLSRGVPNTEAFF